Listed below are T cell receptor beta chains from one sample, sequenced in a study of radiotherapy plus CTLA-4 blockade in lung cancer. The repertoire was sequenced with immunoSEQ multiplex PCR; TCRdb's copy has only in-frame clones and lacks some. The profile covers 12,000 to 15,000 clones, with 72% appearing a single time and around half taken by the ten largest. Specimen: peripheral blood, collected from a patient treated with radiotherapy plus ipilimumab. Source of these receptors: a human donor with non-small cell lung cancer whose response to radiotherapy plus ipilimumab could not be evaluated. Each CDR3 is given with its conserved first and last residue. The D gene is left open where the match is weak. The size entry is marked missing in some rows and otherwise reads once, few, many or a size class.

DNA: TGTGCCAGCAGTAGCCAGGGGGCGAGGTCCTACAATGAGCAGTTCTTC; CDR3: CASSSQGARSYNEQFF; V: TRBV11-3; D: TRBD1; J: TRBJ2-1; size: NA
DNA: TGCGCCAGCAGCTTCGGAGGGGGCCTGAGTGAAACTGAAGCTTTCTTT; CDR3: CASSFGGGLSETEAFF; V: TRBV5-1; D: TRBD1; J: TRBJ1-1; size: NA
DNA: TGTGCCAGCAGCTTGACAATGAACACTGAAGCTTTCTTT; CDR3: CASSLTMNTEAFF; V: TRBV5-4; D: NA; J: TRBJ1-1; size: few
DNA: TGTGCCAGCAGCCCAGGGGACAGGGGGCGGCAGTTCTTC; CDR3: CASSPGDRGRQFF; V: TRBV7-8; D: TRBD1; J: TRBJ2-1; size: NA
DNA: TGCAGTGCCCTCGGCGACAGTGGCTACACCTTC; CDR3: CSALGDSGYTF; V: TRBV20-1; D: NA; J: TRBJ1-2; size: NA
DNA: TGCGCCAGCAGCCAAGATACTTGGTCCGACCGGGTGGATGAGCAGTTCTTC; CDR3: CASSQDTWSDRVDEQFF; V: TRBV4-3; D: NA; J: TRBJ2-1; size: NA
DNA: TGCGCCAGCAGCCAAGTTGGGACAGGGGGCGATCAGCCCCAGCATTTT; CDR3: CASSQVGTGGDQPQHF; V: TRBV4-1; D: TRBD1; J: TRBJ1-5; size: NA
DNA: TGTGCCAGCTCCAGCGTTAATCAGCCCCAGCATTTT; CDR3: CASSSVNQPQHF; V: TRBV27; D: NA; J: TRBJ1-5; size: NA
DNA: TGTGCCAGCAGCGTAGGGACAGGGGGAGATTGGAGCACTGAAGCTTTCTTT; CDR3: CASSVGTGGDWSTEAFF; V: TRBV9; D: TRBD1; J: TRBJ1-1; size: NA
DNA: TGCGCCAGCAGCCTACGGACAGGGGGCGAGAACACTGAAGCTTTCTTT; CDR3: CASSLRTGGENTEAFF; V: TRBV5-1; D: TRBD1; J: TRBJ1-1; size: NA
DNA: TGTGCCAGCAGCTCAATGGGAGACCCGACCCGCACAGATACGCAGTATTTT; CDR3: CASSSMGDPTRTDTQYF; V: TRBV7-9; D: NA; J: TRBJ2-3; size: NA
DNA: TGTGCCTGGAGTTTGGGACAGATCTTAGGACCCCAGCATTTT; CDR3: CAWSLGQILGPQHF; V: TRBV30; D: TRBD1; J: TRBJ1-5; size: NA
DNA: TGCGCCAGCAGCTTGAATACCCGGAATGAGCAGTTCTTC; CDR3: CASSLNTRNEQFF; V: TRBV5-1; D: NA; J: TRBJ2-1; size: NA
DNA: TGTGCCAGCAGCAAAAGCCGACAGGTATACGGCGACGAGCAGTACTTC; CDR3: CASSKSRQVYGDEQYF; V: TRBV27; D: NA; J: TRBJ2-7; size: once
DNA: TGTGCCTGGGCTACCTCCGGGATCCACACCGGGGAGCTGTTTTTT; CDR3: CAWATSGIHTGELFF; V: TRBV30; D: NA; J: TRBJ2-2; size: NA
DNA: TGTGCCAGCTCAACCGGGACAGGGGGCTATGGCTACACCTTC; CDR3: CASSTGTGGYGYTF; V: TRBV18; D: TRBD1; J: TRBJ1-2; size: NA
DNA: TGTGCCAGCAGTTTTAGCGGGGGTCGGGGAGATACGCAGTATTTT; CDR3: CASSFSGGRGDTQYF; V: TRBV6-6; D: TRBD2; J: TRBJ2-3; size: NA
DNA: TGTGCCAGCAGTGAGACAGGGGACTCTGGAAACACCATATATTTT; CDR3: CASSETGDSGNTIYF; V: TRBV25-1; D: TRBD1; J: TRBJ1-3; size: NA
DNA: TGTGCCAGCAGCTTAGGGCTTTCCCTTCGTGGCTCTGGAAACACCATATATTTT; CDR3: CASSLGLSLRGSGNTIYF; V: TRBV7-8; D: NA; J: TRBJ1-3; size: NA
DNA: TGCGCCAGCAGACCCAGGGTAGGAGAGGATGGCTACACCTTC; CDR3: CASRPRVGEDGYTF; V: TRBV5-1; D: NA; J: TRBJ1-2; size: once
DNA: TGCGCCAGCAGCTTGGCTGGGGTAGAGGGCTATGGCTACACCTTC; CDR3: CASSLAGVEGYGYTF; V: TRBV5-1; D: NA; J: TRBJ1-2; size: NA
DNA: TGTGCCAGCAGTTCTAGACTAGCGGGGGTCCCCGGGGAGCTGTTTTTT; CDR3: CASSSRLAGVPGELFF; V: TRBV7-7; D: TRBD2; J: TRBJ2-2; size: NA
DNA: TGTGCCAGCAGCGCGGGGGGGGCGACGAGCTCTGGAAACACCATATATTTT; CDR3: CASSAGGATSSGNTIYF; V: TRBV9; D: NA; J: TRBJ1-3; size: NA
DNA: TGTGCCAGCAGCCCCCCGGGACAGGGGTCTATCCCGGCGTCTCCTGTGGGCTTC; CDR3: CASSPPGQGSIPASPVGF; V: TRBV2; D: TRBD1; J: TRBJ1-2; size: once
DNA: TGTGCCAGCAGCTTGGCCCCTGGAGACATAGGGGTAGAGCAGTTCTTC; CDR3: CASSLAPGDIGVEQFF; V: TRBV5-6; D: NA; J: TRBJ2-1; size: NA
DNA: TGTGCCATCAGTCGGGGGTATATTACCTACGAGCAGTACTTC; CDR3: CAISRGYITYEQYF; V: TRBV6-1; D: NA; J: TRBJ2-7; size: NA
DNA: TGTGCCATCAGGGATCCTGTCCCGGGAACCGGGGAGCTGTTTTTT; CDR3: CAIRDPVPGTGELFF; V: TRBV10-3; D: NA; J: TRBJ2-2; size: NA
DNA: TGCGCCAGCAGCTTGTGGGAGGGTAACAATGAGCAGTTCTTC; CDR3: CASSLWEGNNEQFF; V: TRBV5-1; D: TRBD2; J: TRBJ2-1; size: NA
DNA: TGCAGCTCTTCGGGAAACTATGGCTACACCTTC; CDR3: CSSSGNYGYTF; V: TRBV29-1; D: NA; J: TRBJ1-2; size: NA
DNA: TGTGCCTGGACCGGGGAGAAGTCTGGAAACACCATATATTTT; CDR3: CAWTGEKSGNTIYF; V: TRBV30; D: NA; J: TRBJ1-3; size: NA
DNA: TGTGCCAGCAGTTACCGCGCTAGCGGGTACACAGATACGCAGTATTTT; CDR3: CASSYRASGYTDTQYF; V: TRBV6-5; D: TRBD2; J: TRBJ2-3; size: NA
DNA: TGTGCCAGCAGACGACAGGGCTTGAACACTGAAGCTTTCTTT; CDR3: CASRRQGLNTEAFF; V: TRBV6-5; D: TRBD1; J: TRBJ1-1; size: NA
DNA: TGTGCCTGGAGCTTCCGGGACAGGGACACTGAAGCTTTCTTT; CDR3: CAWSFRDRDTEAFF; V: TRBV30; D: TRBD1; J: TRBJ1-1; size: once
DNA: TGTGCCGGTACGGGACTAGCGGGTGCAGAGACCCAGTACTTC; CDR3: CAGTGLAGAETQYF; V: TRBV30; D: TRBD2; J: TRBJ2-5; size: NA
DNA: TGTGCCAGCAGCTTAACGGTGAACACTGAAGCTTTCTTT; CDR3: CASSLTVNTEAFF; V: TRBV7-2; D: NA; J: TRBJ1-1; size: NA
DNA: TGTGCCAGCAGCTTGGACAGACAGGAATATGGCTACACCTTC; CDR3: CASSLDRQEYGYTF; V: TRBV28; D: NA; J: TRBJ1-2; size: NA
DNA: TGTGCCACCAGCAGAGCCTCCTCGCTAGCAGTCAAAGAGACCCAGTACTTC; CDR3: CATSRASSLAVKETQYF; V: TRBV15; D: NA; J: TRBJ2-5; size: NA
DNA: TGTGCCAGCAGCTTAGAGGTAGTGACTAACTATGGCTACACCTTC; CDR3: CASSLEVVTNYGYTF; V: TRBV11-2; D: NA; J: TRBJ1-2; size: NA
DNA: TGTGCCAGAAGTCCGGAGGAGCGGGGATACAATGAGCAGTTCTTC; CDR3: CARSPEERGYNEQFF; V: TRBV5-3; D: TRBD2; J: TRBJ2-1; size: NA
DNA: TGTGCCAGCAGGACTACAGGGTCAGGGACTGAAGCTTTCTTT; CDR3: CASRTTGSGTEAFF; V: TRBV6-6; D: NA; J: TRBJ1-1; size: NA
DNA: TGTGCCATCAGTGAGAATTATGAGGCAGATACGCAGTATTTT; CDR3: CAISENYEADTQYF; V: TRBV10-3; D: NA; J: TRBJ2-3; size: NA
DNA: TGTGCTAGTGGTTTGGGGAACAGGGGAAACGGCTACACCTTC; CDR3: CASGLGNRGNGYTF; V: TRBV12-5; D: TRBD1; J: TRBJ1-2; size: medium-sized
DNA: TGCAGCGGAACCAGGGGGCTAGTCACAGATACGCAGTATTTT; CDR3: CSGTRGLVTDTQYF; V: TRBV29-1; D: TRBD1; J: TRBJ2-3; size: NA
DNA: TGTGCCAGCAGCTTAGAGGGCAGAAGCTACGAGCAGTACTTC; CDR3: CASSLEGRSYEQYF; V: TRBV11-2; D: NA; J: TRBJ2-7; size: NA
DNA: TGTGCCAGTAGTCCCCTCGGGGTTCAGCCCCAGCATTTT; CDR3: CASSPLGVQPQHF; V: TRBV19; D: NA; J: TRBJ1-5; size: NA
DNA: TGTGCTAGTGGTTTATCAGGGTATGGCACTGAAGCTTTCTTT; CDR3: CASGLSGYGTEAFF; V: TRBV12-5; D: NA; J: TRBJ1-1; size: few
DNA: TGCAGCTCCAGAAGGACTAGCGATAGCACAGATACGCAGTATTTT; CDR3: CSSRRTSDSTDTQYF; V: TRBV29-1; D: TRBD2; J: TRBJ2-3; size: NA
DNA: TGTGCCAGCAGTGTCCGCAGGGGCAATGAGCAGTTCTTC; CDR3: CASSVRRGNEQFF; V: TRBV2; D: NA; J: TRBJ2-1; size: once
DNA: TGTGCCAGCAGCCATTTTACCTCGGACAGGGGTGACGGTCAGCCCCAGCATTTT; CDR3: CASSHFTSDRGDGQPQHF; V: TRBV4-2; D: TRBD1; J: TRBJ1-5; size: few
DNA: TGTGCCAGTAGTTCGGGAGCGAACACTGAAGCTTTCTTT; CDR3: CASSSGANTEAFF; V: TRBV19; D: NA; J: TRBJ1-1; size: NA